This is a list of T cell receptor beta chains from one sample in a study of T cell changes during pregnancy in multiple sclerosis. Sequencing used immunoSEQ multiplex PCR; TCRdb keeps in-frame clones, though not all of them. This sample yields 70,000 to 95,000 clones, of which around 93% are seen a single time; 0.75% belongs to the top ten. Material: peripheral blood, obtained in the second trimester of pregnancy. These receptors were obtained from a female donor in good health, enrolled as a control in a pregnancy study. CDR3s include the opening cysteine and the closing phenylalanine or tryptophan. The D gene is left open where the match is weak. The size entry is marked missing in some rows and otherwise reads once, few, many or a size class.

abundance | j_gene | v_gene | d_gene | CDR3aa | CDR3nt
NA | TRBJ2-3 | TRBV5-4 | TRBD2 | CASSSPGLAGAASDTQYF | TGTGCCAGCAGCAGTCCGGGACTAGCGGGGGCCGCGTCAGATACGCAGTATTTT
NA | TRBJ2-1 | TRBV5-1 | TRBD1 | CASSLAPTGGYNEQFF | TGCGCCAGCAGCTTGGCCCCGACAGGGGGCTACAATGAGCAGTTCTTC
NA | TRBJ2-5 | TRBV6-6 | TRBD1 | CASSYSGQGYQETQYF | TGTGCCAGCAGTTACTCCGGACAGGGTTACCAAGAGACCCAGTACTTC
NA | TRBJ1-2 | TRBV19 | TRBD1 | CASSIQGQGNGYTF | TGTGCCAGTAGTATACAGGGACAGGGAAATGGCTACACCTTC
NA | TRBJ1-5 | TRBV9 | TRBD1 | CASSVDGQDNQPQHF | TGTGCCAGCAGCGTAGACGGACAGGACAATCAGCCCCAGCATTTT
NA | TRBJ2-2 | TRBV28 | NA | CASRGAGTGELFF | TGTGCCAGCCGGGGGGCGGGCACCGGGGAGCTGTTTTTT
NA | TRBJ1-4 | TRBV7-2 | TRBD1 | CASSRWTGTNEKLFF | TGTGCCAGCAGCCGGTGGACAGGGACTAATGAAAAACTGTTTTTT
NA | TRBJ1-1 | TRBV25-1 | NA | CASSEYRGSTEAFF | TGTGCCAGCAGTGAATATAGGGGGAGCACTGAAGCTTTCTTT
NA | TRBJ1-2 | TRBV6-5 | NA | CASSPQGFYGYTF | TGTGCCAGCAGTCCACAGGGCTTCTATGGCTACACCTTC
once | TRBJ2-1 | TRBV18 | TRBD2 | CASSQQTSGLNEQFF | TGTGCCAGCTCACAGCAGACTAGCGGCCTAAATGAGCAGTTCTTC
NA | TRBJ1-1 | TRBV9 | NA | CASSVDSGTEAFF | TGTGCCAGCAGCGTAGATTCGGGGACTGAAGCTTTCTTT
once | TRBJ2-3 | TRBV6-1 | TRBD2 | CASSSTSGATDTQYF | TGTGCCAGCAGTTCCACTAGCGGTGCCACAGATACGCAGTATTTT
NA | TRBJ1-4 | TRBV2 | TRBD1 | CASSDLSGQGAEKLFF | TGTGCCAGCAGTGATTTATCTGGACAGGGGGCTGAAAAACTGTTTTTT
NA | TRBJ1-2 | TRBV9 | NA | CASSVEAGINYGYTF | TGTGCCAGCAGCGTAGAGGCAGGGATCAACTATGGCTACACCTTC
NA | TRBJ1-2 | TRBV4-1 | NA | CASSPPRPVRDGYTF | TGCGCCAGCAGCCCCCCCCGCCCCGTCAGGGATGGCTACACCTTC
once | TRBJ2-2 | TRBV19 | NA | CASSLTSGLGTGELFF | TGTGCCAGTAGTCTGACCTCGGGGTTGGGCACCGGGGAGCTGTTTTTT
NA | TRBJ2-1 | TRBV6-6 | NA | CASSYKTGGAYNEQFF | TGTGCCAGCAGTTACAAGACGGGGGGCGCCTACAATGAGCAGTTCTTC
NA | TRBJ2-1 | TRBV6-6 | TRBD1 | CASSLTGGDSYNEQFF | TGTGCCAGCAGTTTGACAGGGGGCGATTCCTACAATGAGCAGTTCTTC
NA | TRBJ2-2 | TRBV10-3 | NA | CAISASTGPNTGELFF | TGTGCCATCAGTGCATCAACAGGGCCCAACACCGGGGAGCTGTTTTTT
NA | TRBJ2-2 | TRBV4-3 | TRBD2 | CASSSGLAGGPNGELFF | TGCGCCAGCAGCTCAGGACTAGCGGGGGGGCCTAACGGGGAGCTGTTTTTT
NA | TRBJ1-5 | TRBV4-1 | NA | CASSQESGSYSNQPQHF | TGCGCCAGCAGCCAAGAGTCAGGCAGTTATAGCAATCAGCCCCAGCATTTT
NA | TRBJ1-2 | TRBV11-3 | TRBD1 | CASSLDLSNRGPDGYTF | TGTGCCAGCAGCTTAGATCTTTCAAACAGGGGCCCGGATGGCTACACCTTC
NA | TRBJ1-5 | TRBV7-2 | NA | CASSFGDYQPQHF | TGTGCCAGCAGCTTTGGGGACTATCAGCCCCAGCATTTT
NA | TRBJ1-2 | TRBV7-3 | NA | CASSPNGGNYGYTF | TGTGCCAGCAGCCCGAACGGCGGAAACTATGGCTACACCTTC
NA | TRBJ2-5 | TRBV5-1 | NA | CASSAGGDGGQETQYF | TGCGCCAGCAGCGCGGGCGGAGACGGGGGACAAGAGACCCAGTACTTC
NA | TRBJ1-2 | TRBV7-9 | NA | CASSLQSIGVGYTF | TGTGCCAGCAGCTTACAATCTATAGGGGTTGGCTACACCTTC